One sample yielded the 15 T cell receptor beta chains listed below, sequenced in a study of blood T cell repertoires in COVID-19. Sequencing used immunoSEQ multiplex PCR; TCRdb keeps in-frame clones, though not all of them. In the table there are some 230,000 clones, about 85% of which are singletons. The specimen sequenced was peripheral blood. Receptors originate from a woman aged 45-65 years with COVID-19, enrolled during active disease.

The chain carries TRBV11-3 and TRBJ2-7; 9 bases are a match to TRBD1. V lost 5 bases and J lost 12; bases outside the gene matches: 11. Germline V gene data show CDR1 as SGHNT and CDR2 as YENEEA. The CDR3 consists of 13 residues. In DNA form, the CDR3 reads TGTGCCAGCAGCACGCGGGACAGGGATTTCCTGTACTTC. Its protein product is CASSTRDRDFLYF.

The gene calls are TRBV6-1 and TRBJ1-1, with unresolved D. The CDR3 loop spans 16 amino acids. Germline CDR1 MNHNS, CDR2 SASEGT. With 4 bases removed from V and 0 bases from J, the gap between germline ends came to 15 bases. The DNA for the CDR3 is TGTGCCAGCAGTGGGTCCCCAGGCTTAATGAACACTGAAGCTTTCTTT. This sequence encodes CASSGSPGLMNTEAFF.

The rearrangement uses TRBV19 and TRBJ2-6, with a tentative D call TRBD1 (5 bases). The V gene lost 4 bases and the J gene lost 0 bases, with 7 bases spanning the gap. The CDR3 extends over 15 amino acids. Germline-derived CDR1 and CDR2 are LNHDA and SQIVND (reference sequence). The CDR3 here is CASSKGNSGANVLTF. DNA for the CDR3: TGTGCCAGTAGTAAGGGGAACTCTGGGGCCAACGTCCTGACTTTC. The full variable domain, rest sourced from reference TRBV19 and TRBJ2-6, is DGGITQSPKYLFRKEGQNVTLSCEQNLNHDAMYWYRQDPGQGLRLIYYSQIVNDFQKGDIAEGYSVSREKKESFPLTVTSAQKNPTAFYLCASSKGNSGANVLTFGAGSRLTVL.

The chain has TRBV2 and TRBJ2-7; the D gene is possibly TRBD1 (6 bases). Looked up from germline, CDR1 is SNHLY and CDR2 is FYNNEI. V lost 2 bases to trimming and J lost 6 bases, with 11 bases between them. CDR3 length equals 13 residues. In nucleotides, the CDR3 is TGTGCCAGCAGTGAAATCCGGGACACCGAGCAGTACGTC. Amino acid sequence: CASSEIRDTEQYV.

This chain connects TRBV3-1 (or the pseudogene TRBV3-2) to TRBJ2-5; 7 bases are shared with TRBD1. Germline CDR1 reads LGHDT; CDR2 reads YNNKEL (reference sequence). The CDR3 covers 14 residues. Trimming took 5 bases from V and 2 from J; bases not matched to a gene: 5. CDR3 sequence reads: CASSMTGLQETQYF. DNA for the CDR3: TGTGCCAGCAGCATGACAGGGCTTCAAGAGACCCAGTACTTC.

J is TRBJ2-4 and V is TRBV10-3; 7 bases fit TRBD1. The germline V gene has CDR1 ENHRY and CDR2 SYGVKD. The CDR3 has 14 residues. V gave up 10 bases and J gave up 3 bases; unmatched junction bases: 9. CDR3 nucleotide sequence: TGTGCCACCCACAGGGGTGAGGGCAAAAACATTCAGTACTTC. This gives the protein CATHRGEGKNIQYF.

The rearrangement links TRBV24-1 to TRBJ2-6; possibly TRBD2 for D (5 bases). Germline V CDR1 and CDR2: KGHDR, SFDVKD. This CDR3 has 16 residues. The V gene lost 0 bases and the J gene lost 2 bases, with 7 bases spanning the gap. The CDR3 nucleotides are TGTGCCACCAGTGATTTGTACGGGGCTGGGGCCAACGTCCTGACTTTC. It is translated as CATSDLYGAGANVLTF.

The chain is built from TRBV24-1 and TRBJ2-1, with 9 bases matching TRBD1. Trimming took 2 bases from V and 4 from J; bases not matched to a gene: 2. The V gene's germline CDR1 is KGHDR and CDR2 SFDVKD. CDR3 length: 15 amino acids. CDR3 loop: CATSDSDRGYNEQFF. DNA for the CDR3: TGTGCCACCAGTGATTCGGACAGGGGATACAATGAGCAGTTCTTC.

This sequence joins TRBV7-2 and TRBJ1-4; D is unclear. From germline, CDR1 is SGHTA and CDR2 FQGNSA. The CDR3 totals 13 residues. Trimming shortened V by 5 bases and J by 5 bases, and 9 bases separated the two germline ends. In DNA form, the CDR3 reads TGTGCCAGCAGCCAGAGGCGGAATGAAAAACTGTTTTTT. It encodes CASSQRRNEKLFF. Drawing the rest from reference TRBV7-2 and TRBJ1-4, the complete variable domain is GAGVSQSPSNKVTEKGKDVELRCDPISGHTALYWYRQSLGQGLEFLIYFQGNSAPDKSGLPSDRFSAERTGGSVSTLTIQRTQQEDSAVYLCASSQRRNEKLFFGSGTQLSVL.

The V call is TRBV10-2, the J call TRBJ1-6; 7 positions match TRBD1. CDR3 length: 13 amino acids. From germline, CDR1 is WSHSY and CDR2 SAAADI. Trimming at V came to 8 bases and at J to 7 bases, leaving 5 bases not matched to a gene. The CDR3: CASAGQSNSPLHF. The CDR3, as DNA: TGCGCCAGCGCGGGACAGAGCAATTCACCCCTCCACTTT.

V gene TRBV14 combines with J gene TRBJ1-3; D uncertain. The CDR3 loop spans 13 amino acids. Germline V CDR1 and CDR2: SGHDN, FVKESK. The V end was cut by 5 bases, the J end by 0 bases, with 5 bases between. In DNA form, the CDR3 reads TGTGCCAGCAGCTCTAGCTCTGGAAACACCATATATTTT. Protein product: CASSSSSGNTIYF. The full variable domain, in which reference TRBV14 and TRBJ1-3 provide the parts outside the CDR3, is EAGVTQFPSHSVIEKGQTVTLRCDPISGHDNLYWYRRVMGKEIKFLLHFVKESKQDESGMPNNRFLAERTGGTYSTLKVQPAELEDSGVYFCASSSSSGNTIYFGEGSWLTVV.

This clone was counted between two and nine times. This sequence joins TRBV11-2 and TRBJ1-1; no firm D call. The CDR3 spans 13 residues. V was cut by 0 bases and J by 3 bases, with 5 bases left in between. CDR1 and CDR2 from the germline V gene are SGHAT and FQNNGV. The chain's CDR3 is CASSLERDTEAFF. CDR3 DNA: TGTGCCAGCAGCTTAGAGAGGGACACTGAAGCTTTCTTT. Complete variable domain (other parts from reference TRBV11-2 and TRBJ1-1): EAGVAQSPRYKIIEKRQSVAFWCNPISGHATLYWYQQILGQGPKLLIQFQNNGVVDDSQLPKDRFSAERLKGVDSTLKIQPAKLEDSAVYLCASSLERDTEAFFGQGTRLTVV.

A few counts support this clone. The chain couples TRBV19 to TRBJ1-3, with a weak D call TRBD1 (6 bases). Germline-derived CDR1 and CDR2 are LNHDA and SQIVND (reference sequence). V lost 7 bases, J lost 4 bases, and 11 bases lay in between. CDR3 length equals 13 residues. CDR3 in amino acids: CASTTGYGNTIYF. The CDR3 DNA is TGTGCCAGTACCACAGGGTACGGAAACACCATATATTTT.

The V and J genes are TRBV5-4 and TRBJ2-3, with 11 bases fitting TRBD2. The CDR3 extends over 17 amino acids. In germline, CDR1 is SGHNT, CDR2 YYREEE (reference sequence). The trim removed 4 bases at V and 0 bases at J, leaving 7 bases unmatched. CDR3: CASSGASGGLSTDTQYF. As DNA, the CDR3 is TGTGCCAGCAGCGGGGCTAGCGGGGGGCTGAGCACAGATACGCAGTATTTT.

The chain links TRBV2 to TRBJ2-4; the D gene is possibly TRBD1 (6 bases). This CDR3 is 11 amino acids long. V was trimmed by 5 bases and J by 8 bases, leaving 7 bases between them. Germline V CDR1 and CDR2: SNHLY, FYNNEI. The DNA of the CDR3 is TGTGCCAGCAGTAACAGGGACATTCAGTACTTC. Translating gives CASSNRDIQYF.